This entry describes one TCR beta chain. The antigen is not known. The method was immunoSEQ multiplex PCR; TCRdb's version includes in-frame clones alone and lacks a portion of them. This table has approximately 86,000 clones, around nine tenths appearing once. This record belongs to a study of T cell repertoires and HLA-DP antigens. Study-level information: One alloantigen had roughly ten groove amino acid differences from self, the other one. Donors were two male and one female, aged 18-to-29 to 60-to-69.

CDR1 and CDR2 from the germline V gene are SGHDN and FVKESK. This CDR3 is 15 amino acids long. V dropped 5 bases and J dropped 5; count of bases not matched to a gene: 12. Study-level findings and limits: Previously undetected clones averaged approximately 34% and 48% against the two alleles respectively. Sorted CD137+ cells had clonality around 0.39 against both alloantigens, versus roughly 0.04 pre-culture.

This TCR came from a man aged 50-59 years in good health and CMV-seronegative. Sequenced sample: CD4+ T cells from PBMCs. The rearrangement joins TRBV14 to TRBJ2-7; TRBD1 matches at 7 bases. The CDR3 is CASSTRQGIQDEQYF. The CDR3 DNA reads TGTGCCAGCAGCACCCGACAGGGTATCCAGGACGAGCAGTACTTC.